The rows below give T cell receptor beta chains drawn from one sample of a study of blood T cells in healthy people across ages. TCRdb independently ran MiXCR on the 5' RACE reads; one entry per CDR3 protein. This repertoire shows approximately 810,000 distinct CDR3 sequences, about 30% found once; its top ten account for roughly a sixth. Sequencing input: blood. These TCRs come from a woman aged 80 or over in good health. Both conserved end residues are part of each CDR3. D genes are given only for firm matches. Clone size is shown for a subset of rows, as once, few, many or a class of expanded clone.

d_gene: TRBD2; len: 16; abundance: few; v_gene: TRBV6-5; j_gene: TRBJ2-3; CDR3aa: CASTPLGGGSRDTQYF; CDR3nt: TGTGCCAGCACCCCCTTGGGCGGGGGGTCCCGGGATACGCAGTATTTT
d_gene: NA; len: 14; abundance: many; v_gene: TRBV11-2; j_gene: TRBJ1-1; CDR3aa: CASSLGLRGTEAFF; CDR3nt: TGTGCCAGCAGCTTAGGATTAAGGGGCACTGAAGCTTTCTTT
d_gene: NA; len: 16; abundance: NA; v_gene: TRBV3-1; j_gene: TRBJ2-3; CDR3aa: CASSQGAHRSTDTQYF; CDR3nt: TGTGCCAGCAGCCAGGGGGCCCACAGAAGCACAGATACGCAGTATTTT
d_gene: NA; len: 13; abundance: many; v_gene: TRBV6-2/TRBV6-3; j_gene: TRBJ2-5; CDR3aa: CASSYSNRETQYF; CDR3nt: TGTGCCAGCAGTTACTCGAACCGAGAGACCCAGTACTTC
d_gene: NA; len: 14; abundance: many; v_gene: TRBV6-5; j_gene: TRBJ2-5; CDR3aa: CASSYYRGQETQYF; CDR3nt: TGTGCCAGCAGTTACTATAGGGGTCAAGAGACCCAGTACTTC
d_gene: NA; len: 13; abundance: NA; v_gene: TRBV5-1; j_gene: TRBJ1-2; CDR3aa: CASSMDSGYGYTF; CDR3nt: TGCGCCAGCAGCATGGACTCCGGCTATGGCTACACCTTC
d_gene: TRBD1; len: 17; abundance: few; v_gene: TRBV3-1; j_gene: TRBJ1-1; CDR3aa: CASSSRTGGLMNTEAFF; CDR3nt: TGTGCCAGCAGCAGCCGGACAGGGGGGCTCATGAACACTGAAGCTTTCTTT
d_gene: NA; len: 14; abundance: once; v_gene: TRBV20-1; j_gene: TRBJ2-5; CDR3aa: CSARLSGGYNEQYF; CDR3nt: TGCAGTGCTAGACTTAGTGGGGGCTACAATGAGCAGTACTTC
d_gene: TRBD1; len: 14; abundance: NA; v_gene: TRBV28; j_gene: TRBJ1-5; CDR3aa: CASNLGTVNQPQHF; CDR3nt: TGTGCCAGTAACCTCGGGACAGTTAATCAGCCCCAGCATTTT
d_gene: NA; len: 19; abundance: many; v_gene: TRBV7-2; j_gene: TRBJ2-6; CDR3aa: CASSLRRASLQGRVGVLTF; CDR3nt: TGTGCCAGCAGCTTAAGACGGGCAAGCTTACAGGGTAGAGTCGGCGTCCTGACTTTC
d_gene: TRBD2; len: 15; abundance: NA; v_gene: TRBV7-9; j_gene: TRBJ2-1; CDR3aa: CASSSRTSGDNEQFF; CDR3nt: TGTGCCAGCAGCTCCCGGACTAGCGGGGACAATGAGCAGTTCTTC
d_gene: NA; len: 16; abundance: many; v_gene: TRBV11-2; j_gene: TRBJ2-1; CDR3aa: CASSSPSIYPGPEQFF; CDR3nt: TGTGCCAGCAGCTCACCCTCGATATACCCAGGGCCAGAGCAGTTCTTC
d_gene: NA; len: 13; abundance: NA; v_gene: TRBV20-1; j_gene: TRBJ1-2; CDR3aa: CSAQTVGWYGYTF; CDR3nt: TGCAGTGCACAGACAGTCGGTTGGTATGGCTACACCTTC
d_gene: NA; len: 14; abundance: few; v_gene: TRBV6-2/TRBV6-3; j_gene: TRBJ2-2; CDR3aa: CASSQIRGTGELFF; CDR3nt: TGTGCCAGCAGTCAGATCCGGGGCACCGGGGAGCTGTTTTTT
d_gene: NA; len: 14; abundance: many; v_gene: TRBV4-1; j_gene: TRBJ1-2; CDR3aa: CASSQVGTNYGYTF; CDR3nt: TGCGCCAGCAGCCAAGTCGGGACCAACTATGGCTACACCTTC
d_gene: TRBD2; len: 15; abundance: NA; v_gene: TRBV19; j_gene: TRBJ2-3; CDR3aa: CASSIIAGGTDTQYF; CDR3nt: TGTGCCAGTAGTATAATAGCGGGGGGCACAGATACGCAGTATTTT
d_gene: NA; len: 14; abundance: NA; v_gene: TRBV5-6; j_gene: TRBJ2-4; CDR3aa: CASSLGGAQNIQYF; CDR3nt: TGTGCCAGCAGCTTGGGCGGGGCTCAAAACATTCAGTACTTC
d_gene: NA; len: 16; abundance: few; v_gene: TRBV7-2; j_gene: TRBJ2-5; CDR3aa: CASSLARGITQETQYF; CDR3nt: TGTGCCAGCAGCTTAGCCCGGGGTATCACCCAAGAGACCCAGTACTTC
d_gene: NA; len: 15; abundance: many; v_gene: TRBV27; j_gene: TRBJ2-7; CDR3aa: CASSRTSGTPYEQYF; CDR3nt: TGTGCCAGCAGTCGCACATCAGGGACTCCCTACGAGCAGTACTTC
d_gene: TRBD1; len: 15; abundance: few; v_gene: TRBV5-6; j_gene: TRBJ2-1; CDR3aa: CASSLVGTGRNERFF; CDR3nt: TGTGCCAGCAGCTTGGTCGGGACAGGGAGAAATGAGCGGTTCTTC
d_gene: NA; len: 15; abundance: many; v_gene: TRBV15; j_gene: TRBJ2-1; CDR3aa: CATSREGGQYNEQFF; CDR3nt: TGTGCCACCAGCAGAGAGGGGGGGCAGTACAATGAGCAGTTCTTC
d_gene: NA; len: 14; abundance: NA; v_gene: TRBV4-3; j_gene: TRBJ2-2; CDR3aa: CASSQDRESGELFF; CDR3nt: TGCGCCAGCAGCCAAGATCGGGAGTCCGGGGAGCTGTTTTTT
d_gene: NA; len: 12; abundance: NA; v_gene: TRBV29-1; j_gene: TRBJ2-3; CDR3aa: CSVDTGTDTQYF; CDR3nt: TGCAGCGTTGATACGGGCACAGATACGCAGTATTTT
d_gene: TRBD2; len: 14; abundance: many; v_gene: TRBV20-1; j_gene: TRBJ2-1; CDR3aa: CSAASGGSYNEQFF; CDR3nt: TGCAGTGCTGCTAGCGGGGGTTCCTACAATGAGCAGTTCTTC